Reported below is one TCR beta chain. Its antigen is not identified. These data come from a study of T cell repertoires in cytomegalovirus infection. Overall study: The public TCR beta signatures pointed to both CMV infection and matching HLA type.

The germline CDR1 and CDR2 sequences are MDHEN and SYDVKM. The V segment lost 3 bases and the J segment 5 bases; nucleotides outside the gene matches: 4. The CDR3 is made up of 15 amino acids. One entry per CDR3 protein, called by TCRdb with MiXCR from the reads. The sample has hundreds of thousands of distinct CDR3 sequences, approximately 32% seen once; the top ten hold over 10%. This chain links TRBV28 with TRBJ1-4; TRBD1 aligns across 9 bases. This receptor was identified in a human donor in good health (CMV status not recorded). Some clones in this sample may be carry-over from other donors' samples. Here the sequenced sample was cultured CD8+ T cells from PBMCs, taken from culture after CMV antigen stimulation. The chain's CDR3 is CASSFRDRANEKLFF. CDR3 coding DNA: TGTGCCAGCAGTTTTCGGGACAGGGCGAATGAAAAACTGTTTTTT.